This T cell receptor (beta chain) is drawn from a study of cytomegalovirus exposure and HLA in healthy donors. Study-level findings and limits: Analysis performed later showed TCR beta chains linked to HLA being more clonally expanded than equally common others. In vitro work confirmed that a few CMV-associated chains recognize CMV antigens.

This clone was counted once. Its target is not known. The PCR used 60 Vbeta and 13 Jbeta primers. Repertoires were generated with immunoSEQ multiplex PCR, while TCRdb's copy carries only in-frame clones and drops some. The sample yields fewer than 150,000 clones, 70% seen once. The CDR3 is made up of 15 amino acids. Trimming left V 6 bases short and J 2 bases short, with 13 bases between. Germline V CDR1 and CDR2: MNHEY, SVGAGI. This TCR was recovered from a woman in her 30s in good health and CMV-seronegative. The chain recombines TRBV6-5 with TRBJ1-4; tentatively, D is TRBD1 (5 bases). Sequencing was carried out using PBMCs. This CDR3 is CASRPGSRTNEKLFF. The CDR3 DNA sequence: TGTGCCAGCAGGCCAGGGTCAAGGACTAATGAAAAACTGTTTTTT.